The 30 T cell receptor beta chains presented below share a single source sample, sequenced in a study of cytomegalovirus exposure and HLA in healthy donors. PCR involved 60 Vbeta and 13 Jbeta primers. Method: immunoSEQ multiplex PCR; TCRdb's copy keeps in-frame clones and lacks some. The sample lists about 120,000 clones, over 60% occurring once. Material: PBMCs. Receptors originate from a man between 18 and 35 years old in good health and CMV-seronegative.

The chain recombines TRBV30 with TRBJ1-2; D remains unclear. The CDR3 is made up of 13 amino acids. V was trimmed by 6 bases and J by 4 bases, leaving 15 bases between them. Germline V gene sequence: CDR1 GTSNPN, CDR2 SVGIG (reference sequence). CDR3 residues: CACRGGSFYGYTF. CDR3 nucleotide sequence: TGTGCCTGCCGGGGAGGGTCTTTCTATGGCTACACCTTC.

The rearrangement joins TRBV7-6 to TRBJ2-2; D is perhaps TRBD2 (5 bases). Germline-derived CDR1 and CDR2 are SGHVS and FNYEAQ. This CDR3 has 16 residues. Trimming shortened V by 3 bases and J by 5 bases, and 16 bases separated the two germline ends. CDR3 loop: CASSFAGRGSTGELFF. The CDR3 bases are TGTGCCAGCAGCTTTGCCGGACGGGGATCGACCGGGGAGCTGTTTTTT.

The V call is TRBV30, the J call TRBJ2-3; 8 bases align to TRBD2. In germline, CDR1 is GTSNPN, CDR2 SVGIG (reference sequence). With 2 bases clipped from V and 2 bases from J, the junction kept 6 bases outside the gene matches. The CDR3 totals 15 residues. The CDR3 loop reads CAWSPTSGLTDTQYF. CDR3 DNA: TGTGCCTGGAGTCCCACTAGCGGACTCACAGATACGCAGTATTTT. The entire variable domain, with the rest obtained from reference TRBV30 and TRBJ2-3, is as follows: SQTIHQWPATLVQPVGSPLSLECTVEGTSNPNLYWYRQAAGRGLQLLFYSVGIGQISSEVPQNLSASRPQDRQFILSSKKLLLSDSGFYLCAWSPTSGLTDTQYFGPGTRLTVL.

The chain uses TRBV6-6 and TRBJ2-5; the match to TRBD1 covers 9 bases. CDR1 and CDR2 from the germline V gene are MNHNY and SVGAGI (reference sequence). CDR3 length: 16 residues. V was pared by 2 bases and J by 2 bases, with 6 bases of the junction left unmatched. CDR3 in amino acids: CASSYAGTGIQETQYF. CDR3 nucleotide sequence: TGTGCCAGCAGTTACGCGGGGACAGGGATTCAAGAGACCCAGTACTTC.

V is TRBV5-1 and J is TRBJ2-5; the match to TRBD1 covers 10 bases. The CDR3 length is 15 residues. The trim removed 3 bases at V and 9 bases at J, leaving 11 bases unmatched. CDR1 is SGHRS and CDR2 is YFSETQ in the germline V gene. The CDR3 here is CASSWGDRGLGAQYF. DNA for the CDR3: TGCGCCAGCAGCTGGGGGGACAGGGGACTTGGGGCCCAGTACTTC.

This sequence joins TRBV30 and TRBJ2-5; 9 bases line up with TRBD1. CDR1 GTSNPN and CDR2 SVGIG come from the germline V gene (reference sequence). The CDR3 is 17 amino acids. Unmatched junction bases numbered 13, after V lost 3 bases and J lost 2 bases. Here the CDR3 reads CAWRITEDRGKQETQYF. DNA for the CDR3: TGTGCCTGGAGGATAACCGAGGACAGGGGAAAACAAGAGACCCAGTACTTC.

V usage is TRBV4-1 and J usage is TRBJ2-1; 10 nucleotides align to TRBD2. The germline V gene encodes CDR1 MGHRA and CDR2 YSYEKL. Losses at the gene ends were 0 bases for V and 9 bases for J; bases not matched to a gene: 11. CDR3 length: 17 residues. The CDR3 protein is CASSQERSLAGVSEQFF. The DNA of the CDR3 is TGCGCCAGCAGCCAAGAAAGGTCCCTAGCGGGAGTAAGTGAGCAGTTCTTC.

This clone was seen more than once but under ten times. For the CDR3, the DNA is TGTGCCAGCAGCCACGATACAGGGGGCAATCAGCCCCAGCATTTT. Amino acid sequence: CASSHDTGGNQPQHF. V is TRBV4-2 and J is TRBJ1-5, with 7 nucleotides matching TRBD1. Germline V CDR1 and CDR2: LGHNA, YNFKEQ. The CDR3 is 15 amino acids. Trimming at V came to 3 bases and at J to 2 bases, leaving 4 bases not matched to a gene.

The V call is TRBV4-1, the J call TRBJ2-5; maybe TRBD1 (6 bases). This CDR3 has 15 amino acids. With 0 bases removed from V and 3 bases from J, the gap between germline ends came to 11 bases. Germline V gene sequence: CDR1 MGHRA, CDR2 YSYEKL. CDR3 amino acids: CASSQDGTLKETQYF. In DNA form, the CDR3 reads TGCGCCAGCAGCCAAGACGGGACACTTAAAGAGACCCAGTACTTC.

DNA of the CDR3: TGTGCCTGGATTCCGACAGGTGCGGGAGAGACCCAGTACTTC. This translates into CAWIPTGAGETQYF. The rearrangement links TRBV30 to TRBJ2-5; the D gene is possibly TRBD1 (6 bases). The CDR3 loop spans 14 amino acids. CDR1 and CDR2 (germline): GTSNPN, SVGIG (reference sequence). Trimming shortened V by 4 bases and J by 4 bases, and 16 bases separated the two germline ends.

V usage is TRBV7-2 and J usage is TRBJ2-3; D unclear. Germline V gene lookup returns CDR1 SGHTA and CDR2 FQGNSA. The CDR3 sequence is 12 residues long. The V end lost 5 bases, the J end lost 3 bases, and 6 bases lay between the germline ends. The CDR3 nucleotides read TGTGCCAGCAGCCCGAGGACAGATACGCAGTATTTT. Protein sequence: CASSPRTDTQYF.

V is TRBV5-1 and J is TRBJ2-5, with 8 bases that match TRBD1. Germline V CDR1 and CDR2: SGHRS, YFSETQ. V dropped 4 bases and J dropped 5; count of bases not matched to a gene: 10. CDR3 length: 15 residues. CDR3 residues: CASSLTPDRAETQYF. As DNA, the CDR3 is TGCGCCAGCAGCCTGACCCCGGACAGGGCGGAGACCCAGTACTTC.

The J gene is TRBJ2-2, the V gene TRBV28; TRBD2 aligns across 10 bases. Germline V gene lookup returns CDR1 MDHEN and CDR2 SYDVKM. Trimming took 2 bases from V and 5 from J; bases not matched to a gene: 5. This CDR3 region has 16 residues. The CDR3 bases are TGTGCCAGCAGTTTAGCAGCTAGCGGGAGAACCGGGGAGCTGTTTTTT. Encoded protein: CASSLAASGRTGELFF.

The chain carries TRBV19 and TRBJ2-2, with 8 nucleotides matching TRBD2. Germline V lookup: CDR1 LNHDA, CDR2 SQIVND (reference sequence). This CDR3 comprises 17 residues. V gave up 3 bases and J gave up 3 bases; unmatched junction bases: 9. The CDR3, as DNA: TGTGCCAGTAGTATCATGAGCGGGAGCGGGTACACCGGGGAGCTGTTTTTT. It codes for CASSIMSGSGYTGELFF.

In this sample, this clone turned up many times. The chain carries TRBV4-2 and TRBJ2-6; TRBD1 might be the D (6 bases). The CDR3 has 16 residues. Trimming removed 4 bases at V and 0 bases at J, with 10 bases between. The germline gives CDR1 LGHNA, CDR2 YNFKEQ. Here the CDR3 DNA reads TGTGCCAGCAGCCTAGAGGACAGCTCTGGGGCCAACGTCCTGACTTTC. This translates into CASSLEDSSGANVLTF.

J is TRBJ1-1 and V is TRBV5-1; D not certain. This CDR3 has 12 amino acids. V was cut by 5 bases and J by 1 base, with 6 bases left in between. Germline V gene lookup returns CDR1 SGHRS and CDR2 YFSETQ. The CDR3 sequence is CASRERNTEAFF. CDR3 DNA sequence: TGCGCCAGCAGGGAGAGGAACACTGAAGCTTTCTTT.

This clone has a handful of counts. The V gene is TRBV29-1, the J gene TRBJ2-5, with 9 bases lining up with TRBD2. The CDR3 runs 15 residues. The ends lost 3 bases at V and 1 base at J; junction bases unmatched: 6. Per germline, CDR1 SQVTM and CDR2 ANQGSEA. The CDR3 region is CSVDRLSGGQETQYF. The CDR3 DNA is TGCAGCGTTGACCGGCTTAGCGGGGGCCAAGAGACCCAGTACTTC.

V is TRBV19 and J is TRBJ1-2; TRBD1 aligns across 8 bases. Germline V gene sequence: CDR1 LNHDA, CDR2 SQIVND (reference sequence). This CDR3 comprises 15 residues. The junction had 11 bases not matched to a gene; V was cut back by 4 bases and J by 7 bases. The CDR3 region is CASSSLARGLIGYTF. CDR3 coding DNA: TGTGCCAGTAGTAGTTTGGCCAGGGGGCTAATTGGCTACACCTTC.

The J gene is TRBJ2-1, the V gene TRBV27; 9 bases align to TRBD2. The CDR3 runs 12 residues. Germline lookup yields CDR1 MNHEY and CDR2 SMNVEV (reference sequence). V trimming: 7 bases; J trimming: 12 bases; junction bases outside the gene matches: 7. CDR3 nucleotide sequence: TGTGCCAGCACAAGCGGGAGGAATAGGCAGTTCTTC. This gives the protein CASTSGRNRQFF.

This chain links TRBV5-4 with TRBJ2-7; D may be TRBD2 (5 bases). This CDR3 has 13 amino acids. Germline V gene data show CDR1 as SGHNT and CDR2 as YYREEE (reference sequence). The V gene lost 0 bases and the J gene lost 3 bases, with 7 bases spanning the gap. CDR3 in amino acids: CASSLGGLYEQYV. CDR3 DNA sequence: TGTGCCAGCAGCTTGGGAGGGCTCTACGAGCAGTACGTC.

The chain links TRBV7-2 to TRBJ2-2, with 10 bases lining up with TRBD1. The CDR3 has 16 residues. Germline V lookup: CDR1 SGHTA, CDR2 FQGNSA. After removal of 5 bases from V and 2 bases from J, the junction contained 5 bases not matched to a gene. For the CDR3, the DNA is TGTGCCAGCAGCCCTAGACAGGGGGCAAACACCGGGGAGCTGTTTTTT. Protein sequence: CASSPRQGANTGELFF.

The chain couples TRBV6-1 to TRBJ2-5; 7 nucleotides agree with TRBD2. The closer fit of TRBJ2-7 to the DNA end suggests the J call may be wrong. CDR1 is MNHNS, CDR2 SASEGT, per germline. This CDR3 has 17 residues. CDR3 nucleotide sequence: TGTGCCAGCAGTGAAAAGTGGGGTAGCGGGTTGTCCTACGAGCAGTACTTC. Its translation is CASSEKWGSGLSYEQYF.

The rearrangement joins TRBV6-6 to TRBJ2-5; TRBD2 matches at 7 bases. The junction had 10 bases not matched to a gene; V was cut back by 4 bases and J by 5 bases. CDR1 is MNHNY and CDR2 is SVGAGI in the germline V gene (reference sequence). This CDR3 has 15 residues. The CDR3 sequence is CASSWGLGAGETQYF. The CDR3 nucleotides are TGTGCCAGCAGTTGGGGACTGGGAGCGGGGGAGACCCAGTACTTC.

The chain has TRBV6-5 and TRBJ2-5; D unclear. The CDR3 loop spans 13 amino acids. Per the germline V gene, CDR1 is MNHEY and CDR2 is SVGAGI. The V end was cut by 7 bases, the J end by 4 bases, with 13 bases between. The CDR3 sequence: CASTTASRETQYF. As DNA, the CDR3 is TGTGCCAGCACTACAGCCTCCAGAGAGACCCAGTACTTC.

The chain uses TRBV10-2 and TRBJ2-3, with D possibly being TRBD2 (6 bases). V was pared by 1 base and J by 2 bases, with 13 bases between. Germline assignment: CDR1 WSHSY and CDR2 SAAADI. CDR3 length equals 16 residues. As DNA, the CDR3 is TGCGCCAGCAGTGAGTATGTCGGGAGAACCACAGATACGCAGTATTTT. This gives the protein CASSEYVGRTTDTQYF.

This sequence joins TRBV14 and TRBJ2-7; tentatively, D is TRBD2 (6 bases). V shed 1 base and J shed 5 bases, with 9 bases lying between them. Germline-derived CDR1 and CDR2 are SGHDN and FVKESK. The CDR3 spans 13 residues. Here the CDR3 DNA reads TGTGCCAGCAGCCAAGTGCGGGGAGACGAGCAGTACTTC. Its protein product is CASSQVRGDEQYF.

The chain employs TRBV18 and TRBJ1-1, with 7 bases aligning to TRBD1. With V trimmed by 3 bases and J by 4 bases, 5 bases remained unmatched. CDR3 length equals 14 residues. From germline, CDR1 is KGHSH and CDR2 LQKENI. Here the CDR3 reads CASSPRQGVTEAFF. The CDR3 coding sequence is TGTGCCAGCTCACCCCGGCAGGGGGTCACTGAAGCTTTCTTT.

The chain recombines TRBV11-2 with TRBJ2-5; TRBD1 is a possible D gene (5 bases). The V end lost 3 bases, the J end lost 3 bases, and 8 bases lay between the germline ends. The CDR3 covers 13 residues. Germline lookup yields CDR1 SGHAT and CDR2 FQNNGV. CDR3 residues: CASSFPQEETQYF. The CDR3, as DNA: TGTGCCAGCAGCTTTCCACAGGAAGAGACCCAGTACTTC. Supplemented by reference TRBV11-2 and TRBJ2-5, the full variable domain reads EAGVAQSPRYKIIEKRQSVAFWCNPISGHATLYWYQQILGQGPKLLIQFQNNGVVDDSQLPKDRFSAERLKGVDSTLKIQPAKLEDSAVYLCASSFPQEETQYFGPGTRLLVL.

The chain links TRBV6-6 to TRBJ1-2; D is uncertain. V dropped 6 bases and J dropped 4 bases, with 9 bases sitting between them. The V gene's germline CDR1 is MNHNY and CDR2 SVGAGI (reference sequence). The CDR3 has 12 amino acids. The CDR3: CASSRQPYGYTF. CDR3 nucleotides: TGTGCCAGCAGCAGACAACCCTATGGCTACACCTTC.

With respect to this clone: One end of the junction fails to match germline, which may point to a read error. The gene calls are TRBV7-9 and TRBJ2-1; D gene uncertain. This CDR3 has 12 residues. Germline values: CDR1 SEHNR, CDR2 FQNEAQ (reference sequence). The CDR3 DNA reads TGTTCCAGCAGCTTATCGGTAAATGAGCAGTTCTTC. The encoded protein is CSSSLSVNEQFF.